A single sample is the source of the 27 T cell receptor beta chains below, sequenced in a study of blood T cell repertoires in COVID-19. Method: immunoSEQ multiplex PCR; TCRdb's copy keeps in-frame clones and lacks some. The sample lists 180,000 or so clones, approximately 80% occurring once. Sample: peripheral blood. The receptor set was obtained from a woman aged 40 to 50 with COVID-19, enrolled during active disease.

This clone has only a few counts. The rearrangement uses TRBV7-9 and TRBJ1-2, with 10 bases matching TRBD1. Trimming cost V 7 bases and J 4 bases; bases outside gene matches: 9. Germline CDR1 and CDR2: SEHNR and FQNEAQ (reference sequence). This CDR3 comprises 15 residues. The CDR3 loop reads CASNPQGQGTYGYTF. CDR3 coding DNA: TGTGCCAGCAACCCTCAGGGACAGGGGACCTATGGCTACACCTTC. The full variable domain, with the rest looked up from reference TRBV7-9 and TRBJ1-2, is DTGVSQNPRHKITKRGQNVTFRCDPISEHNRLYWYRQTLGQGPEFLTYFQNEAQLEKSRLLSDRFSAERPKGSFSTLEIQRTEQGDSAMYLCASNPQGQGTYGYTFGSGTRLTVV.

The rearrangement uses TRBV27 and TRBJ2-7; D perhaps matches TRBD2 (5 bases). V was cut by 4 bases and J by 0 bases, with 19 bases left in between. Germline V lookup: CDR1 MNHEY, CDR2 SMNVEV (reference sequence). This CDR3 is built from 17 residues. The CDR3 here is CASSSPYGGGASYEQYF. The CDR3 nucleotides are TGTGCCAGCAGTTCGCCCTACGGAGGAGGAGCCTCCTACGAGCAGTACTTC.

This clone came up once. The chain couples TRBV4-1 to TRBJ2-7; tentative D call: TRBD2 (6 bases). Trimming shortened V by 2 bases and J by 6 bases, and 14 bases separated the two germline ends. Germline lookup yields CDR1 MGHRA and CDR2 YSYEKL. The CDR3 spans 14 residues. CDR3 DNA: TGCGCCAGCAGCCAACCACGAAAGGGAGGCGAGCAGTACTTC. It encodes CASSQPRKGGEQYF.

The rearrangement joins TRBV4-1 to TRBJ1-5; 10 nucleotides match TRBD1. The J segment lost 4 bases and the V segment lost 2 bases, leaving 11 bases of the junction unmatched. Germline-derived CDR1 and CDR2 are MGHRA and YSYEKL. The CDR3 sequence is 18 residues long. CDR3 in DNA: TGCGCCAGCAGCCAACGGCCAGAGGGGACAGGGGTAAATCAGCCCCAGCATTTT. Its protein product is CASSQRPEGTGVNQPQHF.

This chain links TRBV11-3 with TRBJ2-1; D ambiguous. This CDR3 is 14 amino acids long. Trimming pared 4 bases from V and 2 bases from J, leaving 9 bases between. Per the germline V gene, CDR1 is SGHNT and CDR2 is YENEEA. The CDR3 region is CASSYSPAYNEQFF. The DNA for the CDR3 is TGTGCCAGCAGCTATTCGCCAGCCTACAATGAGCAGTTCTTC.

The V gene is TRBV5-6, the J gene TRBJ2-3; tentatively, D is TRBD1 (5 bases). V lost 2 bases, J lost 1 base, and 11 bases lay in between. This CDR3 is 15 amino acids long. The germline V gene has CDR1 SGHDT and CDR2 YYEEEE. CDR3 amino acids: CASSLGDSGTDTQYF. For the CDR3, the DNA is TGTGCCAGCAGCTTAGGAGACAGCGGCACAGATACGCAGTATTTT.

The rearrangement joins TRBV19 to TRBJ1-2, with D maybe TRBD1 (5 bases). This CDR3 region has 14 residues. The V end lost 5 bases, the J end lost 8 bases, and 18 bases lay between the germline ends. Germline CDR1 and CDR2: LNHDA and SQIVND (reference sequence). The DNA for the CDR3 is TGTGCCAGTAGTCTTAGGGGCCTTGGTCGAGGCTACACCTTC. Protein sequence: CASSLRGLGRGYTF.

This clone appeared a few times. This sequence joins TRBV5-4 and TRBJ2-5; 9 bases map to TRBD1. The CDR3 consists of 15 residues. V was pared by 2 bases and J by 5 bases, with 7 bases of the junction left unmatched. Per germline, CDR1 SGHNT and CDR2 YYREEE (reference sequence). CDR3 nucleotide sequence: TGTGCCAGCAGCTTAGGACAGGGGAGGAGGGAGACCCAGTACTTC. This codes for CASSLGQGRRETQYF.

This chain links TRBV6-5 with TRBJ1-5, with 7 bases matching TRBD1. V was clipped by 5 bases and J by 6 bases; unmatched bases: 7. Germline values: CDR1 MNHEY, CDR2 SVGAGI. The CDR3 runs to 14 residues. The CDR3 sequence: CASSRTGGGQPQHF. In DNA, the CDR3 is TGTGCCAGCAGTAGGACAGGAGGGGGTCAGCCCCAGCATTTT.

The chain carries TRBV5-1 and TRBJ2-1, with 11 bases fitting TRBD2. Germline V gene lookup returns CDR1 SGHRS and CDR2 YFSETQ. V was clipped by 0 bases and J by 4 bases; unmatched bases: 15. This CDR3 comprises 20 residues. CDR3 bases: TGCGCCAGCAGCTTGGCCCGGACCCAACTAGCGGGAGCTGGGTACAATGAGCAGTTCTTC. This codes for CASSLARTQLAGAGYNEQFF.

The sample holds a few counts of this clone. The CDR3 DNA sequence: TGTGCCAGCAGTGAATCTTATGACAGGGAAGGAAATGGCTACACCTTC. It is translated as CASSESYDREGNGYTF. This chain uses TRBV2 with TRBJ1-2; TRBD1 aligns across 7 bases. The CDR3 is made up of 16 amino acids. Looked up from germline, CDR1 is SNHLY and CDR2 is FYNNEI. Losses at the gene ends were 2 bases for V and 6 bases for J; bases not matched to a gene: 12. The full variable domain, its missing parts supplied by reference TRBV2 and TRBJ1-2, is EPEVTQTPSHQVTQMGQEVILRCVPISNHLYFYWYRQILGQKVEFLVSFYNNEISEKSEIFDDQFSVERPDGSNFTLKIRSTKLEDSAMYFCASSESYDREGNGYTFGSGTRLTVV.

The rearrangement links TRBV6-6 to TRBJ2-5, with TRBD2 matching 11 bases. With 4 bases clipped from V and 7 bases from J, the junction kept 8 bases outside the gene matches. Germline V gene sequence: CDR1 MNHNY, CDR2 SVGAGI (reference sequence). This CDR3 is 15 amino acids long. The CDR3 loop reads CASSSLAGGRGTQYF. The CDR3 region has the DNA TGTGCCAGCAGTTCCCTAGCGGGGGGTAGGGGGACCCAGTACTTC.

V gene TRBV6-6 combines with J gene TRBJ2-1, with a weak D call TRBD2 (7 bases). The V end lost 6 bases, the J end lost 8 bases, and 23 bases lay between the germline ends. Germline CDR1 reads MNHNY; CDR2 reads SVGAGI (reference sequence). This CDR3 has 16 amino acids. Here the CDR3 reads CASRKPLAEGGDEQFF. CDR3 nucleotide sequence: TGTGCCAGCAGGAAACCTCTAGCGGAGGGGGGCGATGAGCAGTTCTTC.

V is TRBV29-1 and J is TRBJ1-1, with 10 bases that match TRBD1. Looked up from germline, CDR1 is SQVTM and CDR2 is ANQGSEA. The V segment lost 6 bases and the J segment 4 bases; nucleotides outside the gene matches: 5. The CDR3 totals 13 residues. CDR3 amino acids: CSVRQGAGTEAFF. CDR3 bases: TGCAGCGTCCGACAGGGGGCGGGCACTGAAGCTTTCTTT. Drawing the rest from reference TRBV29-1 and TRBJ1-1, the complete variable domain is SAVISQKPSRDICQRGTSLTIQCQVDSQVTMMFWYRQQPGQSLTLIATANQGSEATYESGFVIDKFPISRPNLTFSTLTVSNMSPEDSSIYLCSVRQGAGTEAFFGQGTRLTVV.

The gene calls are TRBV7-9 and TRBJ2-2, with 11 nucleotides matching TRBD2. The CDR3 has 18 amino acids. Trimming at V came to 5 bases and at J to 7 bases, leaving 15 bases not matched to a gene. Germline CDR1 and CDR2: SEHNR and FQNEAQ (reference sequence). This chain's CDR3 is CASSPAVAGGQEFGELFF. The CDR3 nucleotides read TGTGCCAGCAGCCCCGCGGTAGCGGGGGGGCAAGAATTCGGGGAGCTGTTTTTT.

This clone was seen more than once but under ten times. V and J are TRBV28 and TRBJ2-5; TRBD1 matches 7 bases. CDR3 length: 15 amino acids. The junction had 13 bases not matched to a gene; V was cut back by 6 bases and J by 6 bases. The germline gives CDR1 MDHEN, CDR2 SYDVKM. The CDR3 DNA reads as TGTGCCAGCAGCCCCCGGACAGGTTTGAAGAAGACCCAGTACTTC. It translates to CASSPRTGLKKTQYF.

The rearrangement links TRBV11-2 to TRBJ1-1; tentative D call: TRBD1 (6 bases). V was trimmed by 5 bases and J by 0 bases, leaving 22 bases between them. This CDR3 spans 18 amino acids. CDR1 and CDR2 from the germline V gene are SGHAT and FQNNGV. The CDR3 nucleotides read TGTGCCAGCAGCCCCCAACGGGGGGCAGGGCCCTTGAACACTGAAGCTTTCTTT. As protein: CASSPQRGAGPLNTEAFF.

The chain joins TRBV7-8 to TRBJ1-2; tentatively, D is TRBD1 (5 bases). Per the germline V gene, CDR1 is SGHVS and CDR2 is FQNEAQ. Trimming removed 1 base at V and 8 bases at J, with 17 bases between. This CDR3 has 15 residues. CDR3 DNA sequence: TGTGCCAGCAGCTTAGTAGCCGCAGGGTGGAACGGCTACACCTTC. Its translation: CASSLVAAGWNGYTF.

The V and J genes are TRBV3-1 (or the pseudogene TRBV3-2) and TRBJ2-3, with 10 bases matching TRBD2. The CDR3 totals 20 residues. The germline V gene has CDR1 LGHDT and CDR2 YNNKEL (reference sequence). The junction had 16 bases not matched to a gene; V was cut back by 0 bases and J by 4 bases. As DNA, the CDR3 is TGTGCCAGCAGCCAAGATCGCCAGCGGGAGGGCCCCAGGTCAGCAGATACGCAGTATTTT. This encodes CASSQDRQREGPRSADTQYF.

This chain links TRBV18 with TRBJ1-4; 8 nucleotides line up with TRBD1. Trimming took 2 bases from V and 3 from J; bases not matched to a gene: 2. The germline V gene has CDR1 KGHSH and CDR2 LQKENI. The CDR3 loop spans 15 amino acids. The CDR3 DNA reads TGTGCCAGCTCACCATTGACAGGGGCTAATGAAAAACTGTTTTTT. Protein product: CASSPLTGANEKLFF.

The CDR3 nucleotides read TGTGCCAGTAGTCTCAGACAGGGTGGCGGGGAGCTGTTTTTT. This gives the protein CASSLRQGGGELFF. The chain recombines TRBV19 with TRBJ2-2, with 7 bases lining up with TRBD1. Germline assignment: CDR1 LNHDA and CDR2 SQIVND (reference sequence). CDR3 length: 14 amino acids. V lost 5 bases and J lost 7; bases outside the gene matches: 7.

The chain employs TRBV21-1 and TRBJ1-2. TRBV21-1 constitutes a pseudogene. The CDR3 runs 10 residues. CDR3 amino acids: CAVLLYGYTF. CDR3 nucleotides: TGTGCCGTTCTCCTCTATGGCTACACCTTC.

The genes are TRBV29-1 and TRBJ2-3; a weak D match, TRBD1 (5 bases). V was trimmed by 4 bases and J by 0 bases, leaving 14 bases between them. CDR1 and CDR2 from the germline V gene are SQVTM and ANQGSEA. The CDR3 is 15 residues long. CDR3 sequence reads: CSVADGAGSTDTQYF. The CDR3 DNA reads as TGCAGCGTTGCCGATGGGGCCGGAAGCACAGATACGCAGTATTTT.

The chain is built from TRBV13 and TRBJ1-2; TRBD1 matches 9 bases. Unmatched junction bases numbered 5, after V lost 4 bases and J lost 5 bases. The germline V gene encodes CDR1 PRHDT and CDR2 FYEKMQ (reference sequence). This CDR3 spans 14 amino acids. For the CDR3, the DNA is TGTGCCAGCAGCTGGGACAGGGAGGTGTATGGCTACACCTTC. Its translation: CASSWDREVYGYTF.

The gene calls are TRBV5-1 and TRBJ1-1; possibly TRBD1 for D (6 bases). CDR1 and CDR2 (germline): SGHRS, YFSETQ. V lost 4 bases to trimming and J lost 6 bases, with 13 bases between them. The CDR3 sequence is 13 residues long. The CDR3: CASSLEQGPEAFF. CDR3 in DNA: TGCGCCAGCAGCCTGGAACAGGGCCCTGAAGCTTTCTTT.

The CDR3 DNA sequence: TGCGCCAGCAGCCCCCCGACAGGGACCCTTGAAGCTTTCTTT. Its protein is CASSPPTGTLEAFF. The rearrangement joins TRBV5-1 to TRBJ1-1; 7 bases map to TRBD1. V was clipped by 4 bases and J by 7 bases; unmatched bases: 10. CDR1 and CDR2 (germline): SGHRS, YFSETQ. This CDR3 comprises 14 residues.

The V call is TRBV7-9, the J call TRBJ1-1; D is unclear. Trimming removed 1 base from V and 7 bases from J, with 22 bases in between. Germline V gene sequence: CDR1 SEHNR, CDR2 FQNEAQ (reference sequence). CDR3 size: 17 residues. CDR3 amino acids: CASSLDGLSEVRGEAFF. CDR3 sequence (DNA): TGTGCCAGCAGCTTAGATGGTTTGTCCGAAGTAAGAGGTGAAGCTTTCTTT.